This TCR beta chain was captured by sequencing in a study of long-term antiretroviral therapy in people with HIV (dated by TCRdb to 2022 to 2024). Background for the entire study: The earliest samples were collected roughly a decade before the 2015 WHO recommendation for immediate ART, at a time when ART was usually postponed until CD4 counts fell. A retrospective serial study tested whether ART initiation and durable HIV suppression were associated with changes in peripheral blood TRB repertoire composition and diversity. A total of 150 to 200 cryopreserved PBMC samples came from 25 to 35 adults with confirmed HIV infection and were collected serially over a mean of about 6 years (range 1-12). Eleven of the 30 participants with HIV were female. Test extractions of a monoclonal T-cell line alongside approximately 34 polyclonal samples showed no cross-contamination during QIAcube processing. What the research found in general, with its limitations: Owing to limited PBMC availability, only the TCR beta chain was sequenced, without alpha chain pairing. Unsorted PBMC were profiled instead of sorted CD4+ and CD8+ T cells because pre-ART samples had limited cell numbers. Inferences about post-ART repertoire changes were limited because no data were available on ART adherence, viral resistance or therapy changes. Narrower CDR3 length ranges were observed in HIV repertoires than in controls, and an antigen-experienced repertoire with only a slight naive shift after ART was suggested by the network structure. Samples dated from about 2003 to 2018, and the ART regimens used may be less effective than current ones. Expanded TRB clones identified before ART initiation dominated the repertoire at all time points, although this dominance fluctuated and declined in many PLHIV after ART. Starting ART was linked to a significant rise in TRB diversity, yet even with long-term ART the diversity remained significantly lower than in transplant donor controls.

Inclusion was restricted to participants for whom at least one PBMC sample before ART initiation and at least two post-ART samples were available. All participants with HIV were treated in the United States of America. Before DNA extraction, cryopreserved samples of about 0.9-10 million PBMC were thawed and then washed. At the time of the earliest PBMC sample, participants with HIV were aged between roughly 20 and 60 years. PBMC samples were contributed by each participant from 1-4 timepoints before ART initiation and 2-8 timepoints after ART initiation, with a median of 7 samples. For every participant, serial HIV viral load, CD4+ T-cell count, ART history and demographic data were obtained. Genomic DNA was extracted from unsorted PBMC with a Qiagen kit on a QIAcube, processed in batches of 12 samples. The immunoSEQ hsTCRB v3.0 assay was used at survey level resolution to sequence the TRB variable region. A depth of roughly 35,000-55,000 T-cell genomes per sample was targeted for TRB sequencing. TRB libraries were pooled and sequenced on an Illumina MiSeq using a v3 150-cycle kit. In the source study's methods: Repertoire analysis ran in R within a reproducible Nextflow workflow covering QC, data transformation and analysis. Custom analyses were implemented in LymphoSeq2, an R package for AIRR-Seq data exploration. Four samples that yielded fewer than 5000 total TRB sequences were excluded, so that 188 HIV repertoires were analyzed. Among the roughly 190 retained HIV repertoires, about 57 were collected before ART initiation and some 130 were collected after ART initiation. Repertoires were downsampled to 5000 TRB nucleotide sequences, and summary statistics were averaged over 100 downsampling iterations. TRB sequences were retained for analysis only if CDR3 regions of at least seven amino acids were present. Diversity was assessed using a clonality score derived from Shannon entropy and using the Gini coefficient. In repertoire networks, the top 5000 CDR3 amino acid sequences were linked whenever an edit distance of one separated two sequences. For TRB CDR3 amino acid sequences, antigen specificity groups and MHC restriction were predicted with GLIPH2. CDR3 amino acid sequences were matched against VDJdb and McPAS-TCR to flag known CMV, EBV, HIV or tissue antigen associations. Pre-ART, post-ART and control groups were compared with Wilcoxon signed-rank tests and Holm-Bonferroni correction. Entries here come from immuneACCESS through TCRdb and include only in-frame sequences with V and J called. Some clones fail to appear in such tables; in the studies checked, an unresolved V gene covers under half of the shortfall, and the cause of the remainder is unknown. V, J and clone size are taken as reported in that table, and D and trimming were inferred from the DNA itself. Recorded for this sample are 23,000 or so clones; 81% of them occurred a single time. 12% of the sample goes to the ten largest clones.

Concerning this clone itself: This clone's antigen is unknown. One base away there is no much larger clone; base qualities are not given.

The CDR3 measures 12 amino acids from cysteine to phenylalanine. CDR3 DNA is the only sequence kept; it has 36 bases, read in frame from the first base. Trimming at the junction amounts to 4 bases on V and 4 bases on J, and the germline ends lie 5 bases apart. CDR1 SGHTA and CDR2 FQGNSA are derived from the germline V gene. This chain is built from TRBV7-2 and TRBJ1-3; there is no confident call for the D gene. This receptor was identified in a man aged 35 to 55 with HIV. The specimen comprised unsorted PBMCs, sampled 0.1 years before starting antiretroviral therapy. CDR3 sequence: CASSSTGNTIYF. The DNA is TGTGCCAGCAGCTCTACAGGAAACACCATATATTTT.